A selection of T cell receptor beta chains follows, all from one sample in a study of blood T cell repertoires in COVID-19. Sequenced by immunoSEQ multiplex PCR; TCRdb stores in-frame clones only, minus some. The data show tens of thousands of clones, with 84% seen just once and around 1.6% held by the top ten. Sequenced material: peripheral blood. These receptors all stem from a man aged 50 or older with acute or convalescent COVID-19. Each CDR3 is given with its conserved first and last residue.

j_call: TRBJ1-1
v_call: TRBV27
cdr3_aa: CASRSPAYTEAFF

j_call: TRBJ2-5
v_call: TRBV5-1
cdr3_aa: CASSFPGETQYF

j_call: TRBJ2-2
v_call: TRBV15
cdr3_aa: CATSRDKGRAGLNTGELFF

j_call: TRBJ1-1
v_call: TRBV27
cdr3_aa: CASSLTGSFYAFF

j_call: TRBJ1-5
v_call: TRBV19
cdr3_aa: CATTKGAGLQPQHF

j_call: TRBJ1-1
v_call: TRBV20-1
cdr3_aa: CSASPTVNTEAFF

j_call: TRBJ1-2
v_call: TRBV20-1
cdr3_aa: CSASRGGQSDGYTF

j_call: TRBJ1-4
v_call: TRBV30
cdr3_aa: CAWSEDRVGEKLFF

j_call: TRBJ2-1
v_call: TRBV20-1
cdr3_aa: CMRGRGGEQFF

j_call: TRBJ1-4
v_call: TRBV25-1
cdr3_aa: CASSDPSNEKLFF

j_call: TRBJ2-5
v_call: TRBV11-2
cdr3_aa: CASSLQGQMIETQYF

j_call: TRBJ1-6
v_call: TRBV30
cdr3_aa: CAWNLGQSNSPLHF

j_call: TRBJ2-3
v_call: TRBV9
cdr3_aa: CASAGGRGTDTQYF

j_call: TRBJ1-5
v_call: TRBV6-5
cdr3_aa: CASSSWDFGQPQHF

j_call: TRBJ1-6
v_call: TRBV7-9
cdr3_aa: CASSLAVGGNNSPLHF

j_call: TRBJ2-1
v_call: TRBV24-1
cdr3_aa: CATSDLGGRNEQFF

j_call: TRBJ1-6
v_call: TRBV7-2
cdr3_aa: CASSPQGLSNSPLHF

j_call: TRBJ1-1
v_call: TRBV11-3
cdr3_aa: CASSLGGVNTEAFF

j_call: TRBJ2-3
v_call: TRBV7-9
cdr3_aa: CASGGTGSTDTQYF

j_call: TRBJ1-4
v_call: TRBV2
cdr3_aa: CASSAHLSGGEKLFF

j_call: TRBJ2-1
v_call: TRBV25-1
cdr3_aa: CASSPPPLAGVPYNEQFF

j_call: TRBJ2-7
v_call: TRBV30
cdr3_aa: CAWSVSGRSLRGQYF

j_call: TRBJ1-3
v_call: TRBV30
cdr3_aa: CAGYRGSGNTIYF

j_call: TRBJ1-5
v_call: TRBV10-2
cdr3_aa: CASSEFEKNQPQHF

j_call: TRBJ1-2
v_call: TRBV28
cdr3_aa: CASIVRGQLSYGYTF

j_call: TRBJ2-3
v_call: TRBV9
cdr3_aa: CASSVRDRGDTQYF

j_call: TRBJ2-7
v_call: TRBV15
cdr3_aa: CATSSRGGEQYF

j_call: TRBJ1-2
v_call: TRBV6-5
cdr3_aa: CASRRGQALGYTF

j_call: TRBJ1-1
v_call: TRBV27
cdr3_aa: CASSLLFTTEAFF

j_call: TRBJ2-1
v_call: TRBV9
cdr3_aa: CASSEVRDNEQFF

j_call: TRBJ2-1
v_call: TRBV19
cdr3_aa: CASNGDSTGYEQFF

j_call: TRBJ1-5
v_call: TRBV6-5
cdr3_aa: CASRSVVLNQPQHF

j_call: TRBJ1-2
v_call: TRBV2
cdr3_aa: CASRQQGIANYGYTF

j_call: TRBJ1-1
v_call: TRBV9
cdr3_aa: CASARDTEAFF

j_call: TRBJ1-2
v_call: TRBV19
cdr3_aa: CASSRDPGHSRYGYTF

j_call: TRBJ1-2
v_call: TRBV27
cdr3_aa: CASSLYGRGGDGYTF

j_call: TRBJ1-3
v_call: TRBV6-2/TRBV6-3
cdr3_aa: CASSLLKGHGNTIYF

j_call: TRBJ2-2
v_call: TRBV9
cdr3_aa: CASSVEGGKGGELFF

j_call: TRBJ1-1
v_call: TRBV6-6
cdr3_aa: CASTDYGTEAFF

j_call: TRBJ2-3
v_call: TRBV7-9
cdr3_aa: CASRLLAGGPADTQYF

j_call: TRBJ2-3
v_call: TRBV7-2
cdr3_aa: CASSLEQGRAQYF

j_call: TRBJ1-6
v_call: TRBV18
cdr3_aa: CASSPLEGQGAGNSPLHF

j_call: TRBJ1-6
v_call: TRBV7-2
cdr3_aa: CASSYRFYSPLHF

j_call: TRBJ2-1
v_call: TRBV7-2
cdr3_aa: CASSLAFGGGMNEQFF

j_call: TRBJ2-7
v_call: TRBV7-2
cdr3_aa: CASSWTASLSYEQYF

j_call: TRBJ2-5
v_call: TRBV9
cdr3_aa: CASTNPGETQYF

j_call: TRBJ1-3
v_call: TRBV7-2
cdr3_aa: CASSLSGQGGNTIYF

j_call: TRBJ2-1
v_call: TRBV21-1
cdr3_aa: CASSKGGGSSYNEQFF

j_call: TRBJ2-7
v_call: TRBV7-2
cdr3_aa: CASSLTGQGAYEQYF

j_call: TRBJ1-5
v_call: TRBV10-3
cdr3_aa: CAPPWTGLARNQPQHF

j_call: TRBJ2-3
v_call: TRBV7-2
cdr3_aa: CASSPDSHPTDTQYF

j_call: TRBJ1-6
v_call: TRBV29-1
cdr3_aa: CSVSTGTNSPLHF

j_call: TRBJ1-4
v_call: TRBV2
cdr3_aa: CASSEGLGGALEKLFF

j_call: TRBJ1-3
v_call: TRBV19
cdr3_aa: CASSPLDRDSGGNTIYF

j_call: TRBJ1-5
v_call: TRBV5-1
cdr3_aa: CASSLSGNQPQHF

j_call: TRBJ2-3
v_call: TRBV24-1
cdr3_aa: CATSDFPGAADTQYF

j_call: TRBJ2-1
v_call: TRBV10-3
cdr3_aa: CAIAEQGAEFF